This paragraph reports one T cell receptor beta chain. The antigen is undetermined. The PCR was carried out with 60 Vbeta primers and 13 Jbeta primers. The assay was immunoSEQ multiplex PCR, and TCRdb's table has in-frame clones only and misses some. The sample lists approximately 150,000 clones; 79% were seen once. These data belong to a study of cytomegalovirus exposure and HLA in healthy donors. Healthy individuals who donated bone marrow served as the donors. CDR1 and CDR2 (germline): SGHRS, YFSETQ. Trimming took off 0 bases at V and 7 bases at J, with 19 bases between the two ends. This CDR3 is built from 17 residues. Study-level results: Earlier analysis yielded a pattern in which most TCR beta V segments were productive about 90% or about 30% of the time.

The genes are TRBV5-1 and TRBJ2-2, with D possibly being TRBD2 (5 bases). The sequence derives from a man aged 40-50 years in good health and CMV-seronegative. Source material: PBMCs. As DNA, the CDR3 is TGCGCCAGCAGCTTGGGGGGTAGCGAAGCACAAGGCGGGGAGCTGTTTTTT. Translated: CASSLGGSEAQGGELFF.